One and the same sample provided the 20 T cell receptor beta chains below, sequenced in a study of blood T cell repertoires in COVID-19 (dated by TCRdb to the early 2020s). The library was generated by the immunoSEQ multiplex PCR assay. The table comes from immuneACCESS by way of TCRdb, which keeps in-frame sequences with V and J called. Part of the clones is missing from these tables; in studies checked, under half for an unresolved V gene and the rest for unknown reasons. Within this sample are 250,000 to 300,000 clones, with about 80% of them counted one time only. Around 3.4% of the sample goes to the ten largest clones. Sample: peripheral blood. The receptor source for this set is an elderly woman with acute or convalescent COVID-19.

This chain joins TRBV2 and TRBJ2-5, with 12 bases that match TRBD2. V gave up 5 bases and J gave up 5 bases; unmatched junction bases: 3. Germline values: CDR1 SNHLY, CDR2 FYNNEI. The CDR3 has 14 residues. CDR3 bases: TGTGCCAGCAGTCAAACTAGCGGGAGGGAGACCCAGTACTTC. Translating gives CASSQTSGRETQYF. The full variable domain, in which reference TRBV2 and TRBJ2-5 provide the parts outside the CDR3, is EPEVTQTPSHQVTQMGQEVILRCVPISNHLYFYWYRQILGQKVEFLVSFYNNEISEKSEIFDDQFSVERPDGSNFTLKIRSTKLEDSAMYFCASSQTSGRETQYFGPGTRLLVL.

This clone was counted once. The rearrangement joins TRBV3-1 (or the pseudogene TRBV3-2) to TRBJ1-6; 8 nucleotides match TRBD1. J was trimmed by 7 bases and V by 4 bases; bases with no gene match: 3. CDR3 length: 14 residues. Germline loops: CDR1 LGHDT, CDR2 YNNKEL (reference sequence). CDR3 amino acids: CASSPRQGNSPLHF. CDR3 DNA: TGTGCCAGCAGCCCGCGACAGGGGAATTCACCCCTCCACTTT.

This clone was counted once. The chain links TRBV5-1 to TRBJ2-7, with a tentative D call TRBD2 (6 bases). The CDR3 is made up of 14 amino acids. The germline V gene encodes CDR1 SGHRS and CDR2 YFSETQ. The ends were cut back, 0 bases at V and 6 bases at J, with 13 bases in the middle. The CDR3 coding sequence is TGCGCCAGCAGCTTGGTTGGGGGGATTGGCGAGCAGTACTTC. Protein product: CASSLVGGIGEQYF.

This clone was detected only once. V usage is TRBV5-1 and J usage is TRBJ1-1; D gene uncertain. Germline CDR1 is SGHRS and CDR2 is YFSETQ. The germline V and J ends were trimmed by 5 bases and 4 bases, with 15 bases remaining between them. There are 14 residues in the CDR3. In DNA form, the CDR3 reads TGCGCCAGCAGTCGCATTGGAGGTGCCACTGAAGCTTTCTTT. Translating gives CASSRIGGATEAFF.

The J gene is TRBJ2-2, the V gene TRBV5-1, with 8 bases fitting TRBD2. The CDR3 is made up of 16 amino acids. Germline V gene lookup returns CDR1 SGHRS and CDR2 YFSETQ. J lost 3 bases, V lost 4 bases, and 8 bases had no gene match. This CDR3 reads CASSPSGGVDTGELFF. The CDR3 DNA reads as TGCGCCAGCAGCCCCTCGGGGGGGGTGGACACCGGGGAGCTGTTTTTT.

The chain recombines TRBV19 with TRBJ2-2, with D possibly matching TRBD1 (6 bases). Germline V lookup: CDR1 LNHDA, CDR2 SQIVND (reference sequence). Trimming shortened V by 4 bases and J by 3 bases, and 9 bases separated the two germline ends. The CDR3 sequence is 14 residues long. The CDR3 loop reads CASSSQGYTGELFF. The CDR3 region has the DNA TGTGCCAGTAGTAGCCAGGGGTACACCGGGGAGCTGTTTTTT.

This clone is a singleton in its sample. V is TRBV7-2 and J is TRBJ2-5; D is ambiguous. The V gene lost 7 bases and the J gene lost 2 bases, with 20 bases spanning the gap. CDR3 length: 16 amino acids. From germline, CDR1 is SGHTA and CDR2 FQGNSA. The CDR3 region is CASTEVGWVPQETQYF. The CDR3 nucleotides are TGTGCCAGCACCGAGGTTGGCTGGGTACCTCAAGAGACCCAGTACTTC.

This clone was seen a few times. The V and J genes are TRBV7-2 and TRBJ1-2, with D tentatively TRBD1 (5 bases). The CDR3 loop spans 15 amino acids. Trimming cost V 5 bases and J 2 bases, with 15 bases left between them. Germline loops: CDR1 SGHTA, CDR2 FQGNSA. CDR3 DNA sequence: TGTGCCAGCAGCCCCGGAGTGGGGGGGAACTATGGCTACACCTTC. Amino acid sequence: CASSPGVGGNYGYTF.

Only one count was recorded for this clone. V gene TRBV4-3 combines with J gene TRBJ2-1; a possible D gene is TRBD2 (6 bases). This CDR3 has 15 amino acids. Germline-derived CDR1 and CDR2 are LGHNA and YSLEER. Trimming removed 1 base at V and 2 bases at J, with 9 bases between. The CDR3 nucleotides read TGCGCCAGCAGCCAAGGGACTACCCCCTACAATGAGCAGTTCTTC. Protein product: CASSQGTTPYNEQFF.

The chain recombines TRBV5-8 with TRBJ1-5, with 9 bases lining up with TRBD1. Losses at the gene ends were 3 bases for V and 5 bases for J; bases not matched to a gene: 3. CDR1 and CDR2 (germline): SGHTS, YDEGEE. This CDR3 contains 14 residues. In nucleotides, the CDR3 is TGTGCCAGCAGCTCGGGACAGGGATATCAGCCCCAGCATTTT. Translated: CASSSGQGYQPQHF.

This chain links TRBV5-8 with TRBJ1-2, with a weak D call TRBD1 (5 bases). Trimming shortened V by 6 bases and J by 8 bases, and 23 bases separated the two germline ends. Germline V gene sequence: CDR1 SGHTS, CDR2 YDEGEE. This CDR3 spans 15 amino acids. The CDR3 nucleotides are TGTGCCAGCACCCCGGGGGGACCCTTCCCGGGGGGCTACACCTTC. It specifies CASTPGGPFPGGYTF.

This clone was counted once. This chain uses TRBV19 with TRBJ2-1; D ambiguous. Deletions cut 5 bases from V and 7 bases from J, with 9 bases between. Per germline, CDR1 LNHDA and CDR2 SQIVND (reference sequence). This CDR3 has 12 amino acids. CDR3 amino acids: CASSPPKNEQFF. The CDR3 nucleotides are TGTGCCAGTAGTCCCCCTAAAAATGAGCAGTTCTTC.

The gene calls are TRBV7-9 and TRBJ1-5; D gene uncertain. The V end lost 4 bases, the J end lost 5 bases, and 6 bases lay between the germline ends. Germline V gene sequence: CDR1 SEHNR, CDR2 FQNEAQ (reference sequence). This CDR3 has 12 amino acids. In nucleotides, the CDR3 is TGTGCCAGCAGCTCCGCGGATCAGCCCCAGCATTTT. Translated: CASSSADQPQHF. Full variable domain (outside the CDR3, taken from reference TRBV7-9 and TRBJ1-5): DTGVSQNPRHKITKRGQNVTFRCDPISEHNRLYWYRQTLGQGPEFLTYFQNEAQLEKSRLLSDRFSAERPKGSFSTLEIQRTEQGDSAMYLCASSSADQPQHFGDGTRLSIL.

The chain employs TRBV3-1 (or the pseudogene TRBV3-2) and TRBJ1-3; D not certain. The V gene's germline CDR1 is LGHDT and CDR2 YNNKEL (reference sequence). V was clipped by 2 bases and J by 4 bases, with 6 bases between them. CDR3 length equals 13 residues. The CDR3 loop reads CASSQSGGNTIYF. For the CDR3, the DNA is TGTGCCAGCAGCCAATCTGGCGGAAACACCATATATTTT.

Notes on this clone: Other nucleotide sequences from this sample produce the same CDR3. In DNA, the CDR3 is TGCAGCGTTGACCAGGGTGCAGATACGCAGTATTTT. Its protein product is CSVDQGADTQYF. The chain joins TRBV29-1 to TRBJ2-3, with D tentatively TRBD1 (5 bases). Germline assignment: CDR1 SQVTM and CDR2 ANQGSEA. The CDR3 extends over 12 amino acids. V lost 3 bases to trimming and J lost 4 bases, with 8 bases between them.

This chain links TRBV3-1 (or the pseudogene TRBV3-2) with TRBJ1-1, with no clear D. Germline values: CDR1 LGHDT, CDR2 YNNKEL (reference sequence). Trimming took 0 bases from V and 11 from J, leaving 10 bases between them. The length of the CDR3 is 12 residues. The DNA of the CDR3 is TGTGCCAGCAGCCAAGATACGGGTCCGGCTTTCTTT. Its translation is CASSQDTGPAFF.

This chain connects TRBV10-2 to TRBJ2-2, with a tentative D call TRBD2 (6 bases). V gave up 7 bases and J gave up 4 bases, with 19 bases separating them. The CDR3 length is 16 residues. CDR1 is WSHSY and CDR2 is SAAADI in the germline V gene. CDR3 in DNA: TGCGCCAGCACCACACGACTAGAATTAAGCACCGGGGAGCTGTTTTTT. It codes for CASTTRLELSTGELFF.

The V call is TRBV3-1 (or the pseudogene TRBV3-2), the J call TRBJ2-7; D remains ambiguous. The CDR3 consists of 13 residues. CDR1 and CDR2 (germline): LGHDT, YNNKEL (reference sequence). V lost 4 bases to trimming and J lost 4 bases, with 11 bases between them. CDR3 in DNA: TGTGCCAGCAGCCGGGCTGGATCTTACGAGCAGTACTTC. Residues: CASSRAGSYEQYF.

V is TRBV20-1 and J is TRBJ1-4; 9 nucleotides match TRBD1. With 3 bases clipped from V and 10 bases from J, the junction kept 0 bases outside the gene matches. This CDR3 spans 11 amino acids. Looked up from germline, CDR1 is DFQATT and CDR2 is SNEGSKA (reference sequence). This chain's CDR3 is CSARDRGKLFF. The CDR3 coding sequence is TGCAGTGCTAGGGACAGGGGAAAACTGTTTTTT.

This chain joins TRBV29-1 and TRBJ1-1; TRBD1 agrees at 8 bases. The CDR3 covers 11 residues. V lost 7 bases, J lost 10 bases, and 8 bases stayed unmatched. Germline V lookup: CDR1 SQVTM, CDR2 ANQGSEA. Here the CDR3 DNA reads TGCAGCGCGGACAGGGCAAGCGGAGCTTTCTTT. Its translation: CSADRASGAFF.